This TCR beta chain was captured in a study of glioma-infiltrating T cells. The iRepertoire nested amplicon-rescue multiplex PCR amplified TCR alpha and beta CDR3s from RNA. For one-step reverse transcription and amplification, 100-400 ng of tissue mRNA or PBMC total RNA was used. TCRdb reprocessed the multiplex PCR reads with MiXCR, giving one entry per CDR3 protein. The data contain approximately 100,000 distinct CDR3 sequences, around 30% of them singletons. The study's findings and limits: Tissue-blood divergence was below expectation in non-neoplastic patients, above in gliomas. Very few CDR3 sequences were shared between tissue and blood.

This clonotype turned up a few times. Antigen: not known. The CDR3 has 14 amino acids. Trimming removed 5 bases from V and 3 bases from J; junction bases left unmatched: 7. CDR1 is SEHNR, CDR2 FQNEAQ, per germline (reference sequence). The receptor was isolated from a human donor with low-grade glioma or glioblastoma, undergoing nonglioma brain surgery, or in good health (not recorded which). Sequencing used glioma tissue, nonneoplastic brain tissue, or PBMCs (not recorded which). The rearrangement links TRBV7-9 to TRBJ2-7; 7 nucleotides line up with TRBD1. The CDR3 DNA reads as TGTGCCAGCAGCACGACAGGGAAGGTCTACGAGCAGTACTTC. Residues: CASSTTGKVYEQYF.